The 2 T cell receptor beta chains reported below all come from one sample, sequenced in a study of Ad26.COV2.S vaccination and SARS-CoV-2 variants. TCRdb keeps only in-frame clones here, not all; method: immunoSEQ multiplex PCR. Of about 680,000 clones in the sample, more than 70% were seen once. Treatment reported: over 15 received Ad26.COV2.S at low or high dose, single or two shots; about 5 received placebo; per-sample allocation not given. Repertoires come from day 63 after the first vaccine or placebo injection. Sample: peripheral blood, taken in a trial of Ad26.COV2.S vaccine versus placebo. The source is a person aged 18-65 years who received the Ad26.COV2.S COVID-19 vaccine or a placebo.

J is TRBJ2-1 and V is TRBV30, with 7 bases identical to TRBD2. CDR3 size: 13 residues. Trimming at V came to 1 base and at J to 10 bases, leaving 7 bases not matched to a gene. Germline V CDR1 and CDR2: GTSNPN, SVGIG (reference sequence). DNA of the CDR3: TGTGCCTGGAGTGGGGCGGGAGTGATGGAGCAGTTCTTC. It is translated as CAWSGAGVMEQFF.

The chain has TRBV25-1 and TRBJ2-3; D gene ambiguous. The CDR3 is 11 amino acids. Per the germline V gene, CDR1 is MGHDK and CDR2 is SYGVNS. Trimming shortened V by 10 bases and J by 6 bases, and 11 bases separated the two germline ends. The CDR3 nucleotides are TGTGCCACCAGGTTTGGGGATACGCAGTATTTT. It translates to CATRFGDTQYF.